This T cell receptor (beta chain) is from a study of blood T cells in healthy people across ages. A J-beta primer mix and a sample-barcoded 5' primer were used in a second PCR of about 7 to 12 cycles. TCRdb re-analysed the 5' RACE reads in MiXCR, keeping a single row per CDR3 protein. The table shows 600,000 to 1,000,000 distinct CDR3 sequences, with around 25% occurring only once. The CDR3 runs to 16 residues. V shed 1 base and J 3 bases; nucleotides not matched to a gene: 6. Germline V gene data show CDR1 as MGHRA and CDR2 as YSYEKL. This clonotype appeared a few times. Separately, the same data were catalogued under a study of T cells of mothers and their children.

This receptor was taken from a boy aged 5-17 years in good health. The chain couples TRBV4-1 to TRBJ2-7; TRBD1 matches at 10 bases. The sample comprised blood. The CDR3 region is CASSQGVGQGIYEQYF. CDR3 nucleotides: TGCGCCAGCAGCCAAGGGGTGGGACAGGGGATCTACGAGCAGTACTTC.